The clone carrying this T cell receptor beta chain was counted between two and nine times. Its antigen is unidentified. The data originate from a study of T cell repertoires and HLA-DP antigens. Study-level information: A couple of male donors and one female donor spanned ages 18-to-29 through 60-to-69.

Data came from immunoSEQ multiplex PCR; TCRdb stores just in-frame clones and leaves some out. The sample carries approximately 86,000 clones, 86% recorded once. Purity of the untouched CD4+ T cells was around 98%. With 3 bases removed from V and 3 bases from J, the gap between germline ends came to 8 bases. In germline, CDR1 is KGHSH, CDR2 LQKENI. The CDR3 covers 13 residues. The sequencing sample was made of CD4+ T cells from PBMCs. The receptor comes from a man aged 45-65 years in good health and CMV-seronegative. The V gene is TRBV18, the J gene TRBJ1-1, with no clear D. The CDR3 region is CASSPKDDTEAFF. In DNA, the CDR3 is TGTGCCAGCTCACCCAAGGACGACACTGAAGCTTTCTTT. The whole variable domain, remainder taken from reference TRBV18 and TRBJ1-1, is NAGVMQNPRHLVRRRGQEARLRCSPMKGHSHVYWYRQLPEEGLKFMVYLQKENIIDESGMPKERFSAEFPKEGPSILRIQQVVRGDSAAYFCASSPKDDTEAFFGQGTRLTVV.